Listed here is a single T cell receptor (beta chain). Antigen: not known. These data originate in a study of response to subunit inactivated influenza vaccine. TCRdb redid the calling of the RT-PCR reads with MiXCR, one entry per CDR3 protein. The repertoire includes some 570,000 distinct CDR3 sequences, around 10% of them detected once, and approximately 9.9% sits in the top ten. Whole-study results and caveats: Authors proposed each seasonal influenza vaccination draws in few new T cells.

The sample was also reused in another study, on T cells expressing NK-cell markers. That publication notes: TCR beta cDNA was made by 5'RACE template switching with UMIs. The study drew TCR beta repertoires from sorted CD3+CD56+NKG2C+, CD3+CD56+NKG2C- and CD3+CD56-NKG2C+ T cells. A few donors likewise had their CD3+CD56-NKG2C+ fraction led by these clonotypes.

The TCR comes from a man between 45 and 60 years old who received an inactivated influenza vaccine. Sequenced here: PBMCs from blood, sampled on the day of vaccination.

The CDR3 bases are TGTGCCAGCACCCCCTGGGACGGGAACTACGAGCAGTACTTC. Translated, it gives CASTPWDGNYEQYF. The gene calls are TRBV2 and TRBJ2-7, with D perhaps TRBD1 or TRBD2 (5 bases each). V was clipped by 7 bases and J by 3 bases, with 16 bases between them. The CDR3 covers 14 residues. Germline assignment: CDR1 SNHLY and CDR2 FYNNEI.